This record covers a single TCR beta chain. Participants reported their clinical history, and cohort assignment relied on those reports. This entry belongs to a study of blood T cell repertoires in COVID-19. Turning to the study itself: Samples representing acute and convalescent COVID-19 were sourced from the United States, Italy and Spain.

In germline, CDR1 is SNHLY, CDR2 FYNNEI. The ends were cut back, 6 bases at V and 8 bases at J, with 19 bases in the middle. The CDR3 is 15 residues long. As handled by the study authors: The assay estimated nucleated cells by amplifying reference gene primers. Measured with immunoSEQ multiplex PCR; TCRdb has only the in-frame clones, and not every one. Clone size and the V and J calls come from that table; the DNA yielded D and trimming. The sample has just over 300,000 clones, 90% seen once. The TCR sequence derives from a woman under 30 with acute COVID-19. Specimen: PBMCs or T cells enriched from blood (not recorded which). The chain is built from TRBV2 and TRBJ1-4; perhaps TRBD1 as D (6 bases). The CDR3 spells CASSLSPGQWEKLFF. The CDR3, as DNA: TGTGCCAGCAGCCTTTCACCGGGACAATGGGAAAAACTGTTTTTT.